These T cell receptor beta chains were read from a single sample in a study of T cells in Graves' hyperthyroidism and ophthalmopathy. TCRdb re-analysed the multiplex PCR reads in MiXCR, keeping a single row per CDR3 protein. The data contain under 350,000 distinct CDR3 sequences, more than 15% of them singletons. Sequencing was performed on blood. The receptors come from a woman aged 55-70 years with Graves' ophthalmopathy. Each CDR3 is given with its conserved first and last residue. D genes are given only for firm matches. Some rows mark clone size as missing; the rest say once, few, many or name a class of expanded clone.

>TRBJ1-2|TRBV27|few|TRBD1
CASREDRGPNYGYTF
TGTGCCAGCAGGGAAGACAGGGGGCCTAACTATGGCTACACCTTC
>TRBJ2-7|TRBV7-3|few|TRBD2
CASSRGLAPTYEQYF
TGTGCCAGCAGCCGGGGACTAGCGCCCACCTACGAGCAGTACTTC
>TRBJ1-3|TRBV6-1|many|NA
CASTIAMGSSGNTIYF
TGTGCCAGCACCATAGCCATGGGGAGCTCTGGAAACACCATATATTTT
>TRBJ2-1|TRBV4-3|once|NA
CASSPRTDPTYNEQFF
TGCGCCAGCAGCCCTCGGACGGACCCTACCTACAATGAGCAGTTCTTC
>TRBJ1-2|TRBV4-3|NA|NA
CASSPNRVDYGYTF
TGCGCCAGCAGCCCTAACAGGGTCGACTATGGCTACACCTTC
>TRBJ2-3|TRBV5-1|NA|NA
CASSQAWGSSTDTQYF
TGCGCCAGCAGCCAAGCCTGGGGCAGCAGCACAGATACGCAGTATTTT
>TRBJ1-2|TRBV2|NA|NA
CASSPPGGANYGYTF
TGTGCCAGCAGTCCTCCCGGGGGAGCGAACTATGGCTACACCTTC
>TRBJ1-6|TRBV27|few|NA
CASSFEGINYNSPLHF
TGTGCCAGCAGTTTTGAAGGGATAAACTATAATTCACCCCTCCACTTT
>TRBJ2-3|TRBV20-1|many|NA
CSAGTRTARETDTQYF
TGCAGTGCTGGAACTCGGACAGCCCGAGAAACAGATACGCAGTATTTT
>TRBJ2-1|TRBV10-3|NA|TRBD1
CAISDSGGWYNEQFF
TGTGCCATCAGTGATTCAGGGGGCTGGTACAATGAGCAGTTCTTC
>TRBJ2-3|TRBV9|NA|NA
CASSVQGYTDTQYF
TGTGCCAGCAGCGTACAGGGGTACACAGATACGCAGTATTTT
>TRBJ1-2|TRBV20-1|NA|TRBD1
CSAPDRLNTNYGYTF
TGCAGTGCTCCGGACAGGCTGAACACTAACTATGGCTACACCTTC
>TRBJ2-7|TRBV7-2|many|TRBD1
CASSFRTGNDEQYF
TGTGCCAGCAGCTTCCGGACAGGGAATGACGAGCAGTACTTC
>TRBJ2-7|TRBV7-2|many|NA
CASSLEEVAGALRGGEQYF
TGTGCCAGCAGCTTAGAAGAGGTGGCAGGGGCGCTCCGAGGGGGGGAGCAGTACTTC
>TRBJ2-5|TRBV9|NA|NA
CASSVGGSGQETQYF
TGTGCCAGCAGCGTAGGAGGGAGCGGCCAAGAGACCCAGTACTTC
>TRBJ1-1|TRBV15|many|NA
CATSRDPRNTEAFF
TGTGCCACCAGCAGAGATCCGAGAAACACTGAAGCTTTCTTT
>TRBJ1-1|TRBV5-1|many|TRBD1
CASSFATGQGVEAFF
TGCGCCAGCAGCTTCGCGACAGGGCAAGGTGTTGAAGCTTTCTTT
>TRBJ1-4|TRBV4-2|NA|NA
CASSQEGAAKKLFF
TGTGCCAGCAGCCAAGAGGGCGCCGCTAAAAAACTGTTTTTT
>TRBJ2-1|TRBV27|many|NA
CASSLDAWNTYNEQFF
TGTGCCAGCAGTTTAGATGCGTGGAATACCTACAATGAGCAGTTCTTC
>TRBJ1-3|TRBV15|many|TRBD1
CATSRDLRGLSGNTIYF
TGTGCCACCAGCAGAGATCTTAGGGGGCTGTCTGGAAACACCATATATTTT
>TRBJ1-1|TRBV29-1|NA|NA
CSSGNTEAFF
TGCAGCTCAGGGAACACTGAAGCTTTCTTT
>TRBJ1-4|TRBV6-5|NA|NA
CASSSGPEGSEKLFF
TGTGCCAGCAGTTCCGGGCCGGAAGGGTCTGAAAAACTGTTTTTT
>TRBJ2-7|TRBV18|many|NA
CASSRSETYEQYF
TGTGCCAGCTCACGCTCTGAAACCTACGAGCAGTACTTC
>TRBJ1-3|TRBV18|few|NA
CASSSSSLSGNTIYF
TGTGCCAGCTCATCTTCGTCTCTCTCTGGAAACACCATATATTTT
>TRBJ1-6|TRBV7-3|many|TRBD1
CASSVGTGGSPLHF
TGTGCCAGCAGCGTCGGGACAGGGGGCTCACCCCTCCACTTT
>TRBJ1-1|TRBV5-6|many|NA
CASSFTGTNTEAFF
TGTGCCAGCAGCTTCACAGGGACGAACACTGAAGCTTTCTTT
>TRBJ1-3|TRBV29-1|once|NA
CSVEVSGPELISGNTIYF
TGCAGCGTTGAAGTGTCGGGCCCCGAACTTATCTCTGGAAACACCATATATTTT
>TRBJ1-2|TRBV4-3|many|TRBD1
CASSQGQGAGGYTF
TGCGCCAGCAGCCAAGGTCAGGGGGCGGGCGGCTACACCTTC
>TRBJ1-2|TRBV20-1|many|TRBD1
CSASNRGWGYTF
TGCAGTGCTAGCAACAGGGGATGGGGCTACACCTTC
>TRBJ2-7|TRBV6-5|few|TRBD1
CASSYPDRGLYEQYF
TGTGCCAGCAGTTACCCAGACAGGGGGCTGTACGAGCAGTACTTC
>TRBJ2-3|TRBV2|many|TRBD2
CASSEARTSGGTQYF
TGTGCCAGCAGTGAAGCGAGGACTAGCGGGGGTACGCAGTATTTT
>TRBJ1-4|TRBV2|many|TRBD1
CASSRQPGQGGEKLFF
TGTGCCAGCAGTCGCCAACCGGGACAGGGGGGTGAAAAACTGTTTTTT
>TRBJ1-2|TRBV10-3|NA|NA
CAISESPGTDYGYTF
TGTGCCATCAGTGAGTCCCCGGGAACTGACTATGGCTACACCTTC
>TRBJ2-3|TRBV11-2|NA|TRBD2
CASSFGLAEHTDTQYF
TGTGCCAGCAGCTTTGGACTAGCGGAGCACACAGATACGCAGTATTTT
>TRBJ2-7|TRBV5-1|NA|TRBD2
CASSTTSGYEQYF
TGCGCCAGCAGCACGACTAGCGGCTACGAGCAGTACTTC
>TRBJ2-5|TRBV11-2|many|NA
CASSSRRGQETQYF
TGTGCCAGCAGCTCCCGGCGCGGGCAAGAGACCCAGTACTTC
>TRBJ2-5|TRBV5-1|NA|TRBD1
CASSQDRGQETQYF
TGCGCCAGCAGCCAGGACAGGGGCCAAGAGACCCAGTACTTC
>TRBJ1-2|TRBV4-1|few|NA
CASSQVPENYGYTF
TGCGCCAGCAGCCAAGTCCCAGAGAACTATGGCTACACCTTC
>TRBJ2-3|TRBV29-1|many|TRBD1
CSVEPRTGGTDTQYF
TGCAGCGTTGAACCCCGGACAGGGGGCACAGATACGCAGTATTTT
>TRBJ2-3|TRBV18|many|NA
CASSLQAAIDTQYF
TGTGCCAGCTCACTCCAAGCGGCAATAGATACGCAGTATTTT
>TRBJ2-1|TRBV2|many|NA
CASSVNNEQFF
TGTGCCAGCAGCGTGAACAATGAGCAGTTCTTC
>TRBJ2-1|TRBV7-9|many|TRBD2
CASSLSLAGSYNEQFF
TGCGCCAGCAGCTTGTCGCTAGCGGGGTCCTACAATGAGCAGTTCTTC
>TRBJ2-4|TRBV28|many|TRBD1
CASSQGVGIQYF
TGTGCCAGCAGTCAGGGGGTTGGCATTCAGTACTTC
>TRBJ1-2|TRBV5-4|NA|NA
CASSQGGNPRGYTF
TGTGCCAGCAGCCAAGGGGGGAACCCTCGAGGCTACACCTTC
>TRBJ2-7|TRBV11-2|many|TRBD2
CASSEEASGYEQYF
TGTGCCAGCAGCGAAGAGGCTAGCGGGTACGAGCAGTACTTC
>TRBJ1-2|TRBV12-3/TRBV12-4|many|NA
CASSFARDIIGYTF
TGTGCCAGCAGTTTCGCCCGGGACATTATCGGCTACACCTTC
>TRBJ2-7|TRBV5-6|NA|NA
CASRRESDTSTYEQYF
TGTGCCAGCAGACGGGAATCGGACACAAGTACCTACGAGCAGTACTTC
>TRBJ2-6|TRBV5-6|NA|NA
CASSPPPRVANVLTF
TGTGCCAGCAGCCCACCTCCACGGGTGGCCAACGTCCTGACTTTC
>TRBJ2-5|TRBV10-3|NA|NA
CATRSDSPKETQYF
TGTGCCACACGATCAGATTCCCCGAAAGAGACCCAGTACTTC
>TRBJ2-1|TRBV20-1|many|TRBD2
CSARTSGRFNEQFF
TGCAGTGCCCGGACTAGCGGGAGGTTCAATGAGCAGTTCTTC
>TRBJ1-5|TRBV7-2|many|TRBD1
CASSRTGEDQPQHF
TGTGCCAGCAGCAGGACAGGGGAGGACCAGCCCCAGCATTTT
>TRBJ1-5|TRBV27|few|NA
CASSFDAFNQPQHF
TGTGCCAGCAGTTTTGACGCGTTCAATCAGCCCCAGCATTTT
>TRBJ2-1|TRBV20-1|many|NA
CSARRGYNEQFF
TGCAGTGCTAGGCGGGGTTACAATGAGCAGTTCTTC
>TRBJ1-3|TRBV12-3/TRBV12-4|few|TRBD1
CASRTGDYGNTIYF
TGTGCCAGCAGGACAGGGGATTACGGAAACACCATATATTTT
>TRBJ2-3|TRBV5-1|many|TRBD2
CASSFGTSGKSDTQYF
TGCGCCAGCAGCTTTGGGACTAGCGGGAAATCAGATACGCAGTATTTT
>TRBJ1-6|TRBV6-1|many|NA
CASSYFQWSYNSPLHF
TGTGCCAGCAGTTATTTTCAGTGGTCCTATAATTCACCCCTCCACTTT